This TCR beta chain was recovered during a study of cytomegalovirus exposure and HLA in healthy donors. Broader study findings: The authors judged a highly shared variant cluster likely a sequencing artifact.

The PCR employed 60 Vbeta primers together with 13 Jbeta primers. The protocol was immunoSEQ multiplex PCR, while the TCRdb copy is restricted to in-frame clones and leaves out a portion. Of some 97,000 clones listed, roughly 82% are singletons. V lost 2 bases and J lost 3, with 19 bases in between. This CDR3 is 18 amino acids long. Germline assignment: CDR1 MNHNS and CDR2 SASEGT. For this clone: The target antigen is unknown.

The material sequenced was PBMCs. This sequence was found in a woman under 30 in good health and CMV-seronegative. The rearrangement links TRBV6-1 to TRBJ2-2, with D unresolved. CDR3 bases: TGTGCCAGCAGTGAAAAGTTGGCCCTTACCCCTTACACCGGGGAGCTGTTTTTT. As protein: CASSEKLALTPYTGELFF.